The sequence of this T cell receptor beta chain was determined in a study of T cells after yellow fever vaccination. Study-wide results and limits: Reappearing after the booster were most of the clones from primary vaccination (roughly 96% CD4, 88% CD8).

TCRdb fed the 5' RACE reads into MiXCR, producing one record per CDR3 protein. The data show about 350,000 distinct CDR3 sequences, roughly 11% seen once. This clonotype occurred a few times. What it binds is not known. Trimming removed 4 bases at V and 6 bases at J, with 16 bases between. The germline V gene has CDR1 SGHDN and CDR2 FVKESK. The CDR3 consists of 14 residues. The chain combines TRBV14 with TRBJ2-7; TRBD2 is a possible D gene (6 bases). This specimen was PBMCs, taken on the day of the first yellow fever vaccination. The TCR sequence derives from a man between 18 and 29 years old who received the YFV17D yellow fever vaccine. The CDR3 nucleotides are TGTGCCAGCAGCCTTATGGAGGGGTCGGGCGAGCAGTACGTC. Its translation: CASSLMEGSGEQYV.